This T cell receptor (beta chain) was captured in a study of identical twins (dated by TCRdb to about 2016). Notes on the research overall: To test whether fetal clonotypes persist, the study used deep sequencing on TCR alpha and beta repertoires from monozygotic twins, unrelated adults of various ages, and cord blood. To rule out contamination, the twin experiments were replicated at different times with different library preparation protocols.

Here is what the overall study found, with its caveats: In monozygotic twins, recombination models systematically underestimated out-of-frame TCR alpha sharing, but the models matched the sharing seen between unrelated individuals. Compared with coincidental sharing between unrelated individuals, out-of-frame TCR alpha sequences shared between twins had an excess of sequences with low generation probability. Because the same donors could not be followed over many years, the conclusions depended on cross-sectional statistical analysis. Invariant T cells such as MAIT and iNKT could partly confound zero-insertion analyses, though diverse VJ usage argued against this for most clonotypes. Abundant cord blood beta clonotypes had fewer insertions, young adult naive repertoires showed a similar but weaker trend, and memory repertoires showed no such trend. A weaker excess of twin sharing was found in beta out-of-frame sequences because the signal-to-noise ratio was lowered by fewer shared sequences.

Worth noting for this clonotype: Its cognate antigen has yet to be identified. No base-level quality is on record; no much larger clone is a single base apart.

Only healthy Caucasian donors were included. There are 15 amino acids in the CDR3, from cysteine to phenylalanine inclusive. Just CDR3 DNA is preserved here, 45 bases in frame from base 1. The germline V end is reduced by 3 bases and the J end by 2 bases; junction bases left unmatched: 9. CDR1 DFQATT and CDR2 SNEGSKA were looked up in the germline V gene (reference sequence). Library prep was done by 5' RACE. The reads were generated on an Illumina HiSeq 2000. A universal primer binding site was added through template switching, and the final cDNA carried a unique molecular identifier so that TCR cDNA molecules could be counted accurately. First-strand cDNA for TCR alpha and beta chains was synthesized from specific primers in the conserved constant-segment region. To control for contamination, each cDNA library was double barcoded with a SMART-Mk sample barcode plus Illumina barcodes. TruSeq adapter sequences along with Illumina sample barcodes were introduced in two successive PCR steps. Sequencing of the TCR alpha and beta cDNA libraries was done on the Illumina HiSeq platform using custom primers. Turning to the authors' computational methods: MiGEC processed the raw reads to extract unique molecular identifiers, while MiXCR was used to determine the CDR3 positions. For each individual, recombination models were inferred using an EM algorithm with the repgenHMM and IGoR tools. Shared clonotype analysis was performed with the tcR package in R, normalizing sharing by the product of cloneset sizes. To study raw recombination free of thymic and clonal selection effects, out-of-frame nonproductive sequences were analyzed. The public reads were reprocessed in TCRdb via fastp at Q25 and MiXCR, keeping in-frame beta chains. A single entry per CDR3 protein holds the most common genes and DNA from its merged rows. TCRdb, not the original authors, processed these V and J calls. The sample profile shows roughly 1,500,000 distinct CDR3 sequences; under 35% of them were found once. The ten biggest clones cover over 0.25% of the sample.

The specimen was cord blood. This chain is built from TRBV20-1 and TRBJ1-2; TRBD1 aligns with 7 central bases. The source of this sequence is a newborn girl in good health. This receptor has the CDR3 CSASLRQGLNYGYTF. The nucleotides are TGCAGTGCTAGCCTCCGACAGGGCCTAAACTATGGCTACACCTTC.